This TCR beta chain was retrieved from a study of CD8 T cells in Susac syndrome. Random hexamers were used to reverse transcribe 0.5 to 1 ug of RNA. TCRdb reprocessed the immunoSEQ multiplex PCR reads via MiXCR and lists one record per CDR3 protein. This table holds some 450,000 distinct CDR3 sequences, approximately 85% found once. The CDR3 is 13 residues long. V lost 5 bases, J lost 4 bases, and 11 bases lay in between. The germline CDR1 and CDR2 sequences are MGHDK and SYGVNS. Source material: CD8+ T cells from PBMCs. The receptor was derived from a human donor with multiple sclerosis. The rearrangement uses TRBV25-1 and TRBJ1-1; no reliable D call. Here the CDR3 reads CASSILRATEAFF. CDR3 coding DNA: TGTGCCAGCAGTATACTTAGGGCCACTGAAGCTTTCTTT. Drawing the rest from reference TRBV25-1 and TRBJ1-1, the complete variable domain is EADIYQTPRYLVIGTGKKITLECSQTMGHDKMYWYQQDPGMELHLIHYSYGVNSTEKGDLSSESTVSRIRTEHFPLTLESARPSHTSQYLCASSILRATEAFFGQGTRLTVV.